The 24 T cell receptor beta chains listed next were all sequenced from one sample in a study of identical twins. TCRdb re-called the 5' RACE reads through MiXCR, storing one row per CDR3 protein. The sample comprises some 100,000 distinct CDR3 sequences, just under 6% of which are singletons, and less than 15% rests with the top ten. The material sequenced was memory T cells sorted from blood. Receptors originate from a woman aged 50 to 65 in good health.

This clonotype was detected ten times or more. The chain recombines TRBV18 with TRBJ2-1, with D maybe TRBD2 (6 bases). This CDR3 has 14 amino acids. Trimming removed 3 bases from V and 9 bases from J, with 15 bases in between. CDR1 and CDR2 from the germline V gene are KGHSH and LQKENI. The CDR3 loop reads CASSPGTQVGEQFF. Here the CDR3 DNA reads TGTGCCAGCTCACCTGGGACTCAGGTGGGTGAGCAGTTCTTC.

The chain employs TRBV12-3 or TRBV12-4 and TRBJ1-1, with a weak D call TRBD1 (5 bases). The CDR3 has 13 amino acids. Between the trimmed V and J ends, which lost 1 base and 6 bases, there was a span of 9 bases. CDR3 DNA: TGTGCCAGCAGTTTAGTGGCGGGGGCTGAAGCTTTCTTT. Its translation: CASSLVAGAEAFF.

At least ten counts were recorded for this clonotype. The gene calls are TRBV29-1 and TRBJ2-2; a possible D gene is TRBD2 (5 bases). V was clipped by 1 base and J by 8 bases, with 11 bases between them. Germline V gene lookup returns CDR1 SQVTM and CDR2 ANQGSEA. The CDR3 consists of 13 residues. The CDR3 coding sequence is TGCAGCGTTGAAGTATGGGGAGCAGGGGAGCTGTTTTTT. It is translated as CSVEVWGAGELFF.

This clonotype has just a few counts. Relative to the germline gene, one junction end is altered; a read error may explain this. CDR3 region: CACMGLAGASGELVF. The CDR3 DNA sequence: TGTGCCTGTATGGGACTAGCGGGAGCCAGCGGGGAGCTGGTTTTT. The chain combines TRBV30 with TRBJ2-2; TRBD2 agrees at 14 bases. Per the germline V gene, CDR1 is GTSNPN and CDR2 is SVGIG (reference sequence). The CDR3 consists of 15 residues.

This clonotype was recorded at least ten times. DNA for the CDR3: TGTGCCAGCAGCTCCGACAGGGTTGGAAGGGAGCTGTTTTTT. Translating it yields CASSSDRVGRELFF. The J gene is TRBJ2-2, the V gene TRBV7-9; 7 bases agree with TRBD1. Trimming removed 4 bases from V and 9 bases from J; junction bases left unmatched: 8. The CDR3 extends over 14 amino acids. Germline lookup yields CDR1 SEHNR and CDR2 FQNEAQ (reference sequence).

This clonotype has a count of ten or more. This rearrangement joins TRBV20-1 to TRBJ2-5; D not certain. In germline, CDR1 is DFQATT, CDR2 SNEGSKA (reference sequence). V was pared by 5 bases and J by 7 bases, with 11 bases between. The CDR3 loop spans 11 amino acids. The CDR3 sequence: CSAGLPGTQYF. The CDR3 region has the DNA TGCAGTGCTGGCCTACCGGGGACCCAGTACTTC.

This clonotype was seen a few times. The J gene is TRBJ2-7, the V gene TRBV6-6, with D perhaps matching TRBD1 (7 bases). This CDR3 has 15 amino acids. V dropped 4 bases and J dropped 7 bases, with 20 bases sitting between them. CDR1 MNHNY and CDR2 SVGAGI come from the germline V gene (reference sequence). The CDR3 protein is CASSSIQGGPSEQYF. CDR3 coding DNA: TGTGCCAGCAGTTCCATCCAGGGGGGTCCATCGGAGCAGTACTTC.

This sequence joins TRBV6-1 and TRBJ1-2, with 7 bases identical to TRBD1. Germline loops: CDR1 MNHNS, CDR2 SASEGT. This CDR3 is built from 11 residues. V shed 6 bases, J shed 9 bases, and the junction held 4 bases outside the gene matches. CDR3 in amino acids: CASSPDRRYTF. CDR3 coding DNA: TGTGCCAGCAGCCCGGACAGGCGCTACACCTTC.

This clonotype was detected many times. The rearrangement links TRBV20-1 to TRBJ2-2; D gene unclear. CDR1 DFQATT and CDR2 SNEGSKA come from the germline V gene (reference sequence). Trimming cost V 3 bases and J 4 bases, with 9 bases left between them. This CDR3 contains 13 residues. CDR3 sequence: CSASPPGTGELFF. The CDR3 DNA is TGCAGTGCTAGCCCCCCCGGCACCGGGGAGCTGTTTTTT.

In its sample, this clonotype was seen many times. This chain links TRBV5-6 with TRBJ2-2, with D perhaps matching TRBD2 (5 bases). Trimming removed 1 base from V and 2 bases from J, with 9 bases in between. Germline V CDR1 and CDR2: SGHDT, YYEEEE. CDR3 length: 15 residues. The CDR3 nucleotides are TGTGCCAGCAGCTTGTGGACTGCTAACACCGGGGAGCTGTTTTTT. It is translated as CASSLWTANTGELFF.

The rearrangement links TRBV5-8 to TRBJ2-1; tentatively, D is TRBD2 (6 bases). Per the germline V gene, CDR1 is SGHTS and CDR2 is YDEGEE. Between the trimmed V and J ends, which lost 0 bases and 4 bases, there was a span of 14 bases. CDR3 length: 16 residues. This CDR3 is CASSLEERASYNEQFF. As DNA, the CDR3 is TGTGCCAGCAGCTTGGAGGAGCGGGCTTCATACAATGAGCAGTTCTTC.

This clonotype was observed many times. The J gene is TRBJ2-3, the V gene TRBV20-1, with D unresolved. V shed 1 base and J shed 2 bases, with 7 bases lying between them. The germline V gene has CDR1 DFQATT and CDR2 SNEGSKA (reference sequence). The CDR3 loop spans 13 amino acids. The CDR3 loop is CSARAELTDTQYF. CDR3 DNA: TGCAGTGCTAGAGCGGAACTCACAGATACGCAGTATTTT.

This clonotype was counted only a few times. The chain recombines TRBV6-1 with TRBJ2-1; D possibly matches TRBD1 or TRBD2 (6 bases each). CDR1 MNHNS and CDR2 SASEGT come from the germline V gene. This CDR3 contains 16 residues. With 5 bases removed from V and 5 bases from J, the gap between germline ends came to 19 bases. Here the CDR3 reads CASSTKQGWGDNEQFF. In nucleotides, the CDR3 is TGTGCCAGCAGTACTAAACAGGGATGGGGGGACAATGAGCAGTTCTTC.

In this sample, this clonotype turned up many times. This chain's CDR3 is CASSLAGRDEQYV. CDR3 bases: TGCGCCAGCAGCTTGGCCGGCCGGGACGAGCAGTACGTC. The chain links TRBV5-1 to TRBJ2-7; D unclear. Germline loops: CDR1 SGHRS, CDR2 YFSETQ. V lost 0 bases, J lost 5 bases, and 9 bases lay in between. The length of the CDR3 is 13 residues.

Ten or more counts support this clonotype. J is TRBJ2-7 and V is TRBV27; TRBD2 matches 11 bases. Looked up from germline, CDR1 is MNHEY and CDR2 is SMNVEV (reference sequence). This CDR3 spans 16 amino acids. The V and J ends lost 5 bases and 3 bases, in that order; junction bases with no gene match: 9. CDR3 DNA sequence: TGTGCCAGCAGTCCCGGGATAGCGGGAGGGAACTACGAGCAGTACTTC. This encodes CASSPGIAGGNYEQYF.

This clonotype was detected many times. The V gene is TRBV20-1, the J gene TRBJ2-3; 10 bases are shared with TRBD2. This CDR3 has 14 amino acids. V trimming: 5 bases; J trimming: 2 bases; junction bases outside the gene matches: 4. Germline assignment: CDR1 DFQATT and CDR2 SNEGSKA (reference sequence). The CDR3 sequence is CSAGLAATTDTQYF. The CDR3 region has the DNA TGCAGTGCTGGACTAGCGGCCACCACAGATACGCAGTATTTT.

There are many counts of this clonotype. The chain joins TRBV5-1 to TRBJ2-3, with 7 bases fitting TRBD2. CDR1 and CDR2 from the germline V gene are SGHRS and YFSETQ. This CDR3 spans 15 amino acids. V shed 7 bases, J shed 3 bases, and the junction held 11 bases outside the gene matches. In DNA form, the CDR3 reads TGCGCCAGCGCTAAGGGGCGGGAGAGGACAGATACGCAGTATTTT. Its protein product is CASAKGRERTDTQYF.

At least ten counts were recorded for this clonotype. DNA for the CDR3: TGCAGTGCTAGACGGGACAATAACTATGGCTACACCTTC. Translating gives CSARRDNNYGYTF. The chain couples TRBV20-1 to TRBJ1-2; D is perhaps TRBD1 (6 bases). Germline loops: CDR1 DFQATT, CDR2 SNEGSKA (reference sequence). The CDR3 is 13 amino acids. V was cut by 2 bases and J by 1 base, with 8 bases left in between.

The genes are TRBV14 and TRBJ2-5; a weak D match, TRBD2 (6 bases). Trimming took 5 bases from V and 5 from J, leaving 27 bases between them. Germline V lookup: CDR1 SGHDN, CDR2 FVKESK. CDR3 length: 18 amino acids. CDR3 residues: CASSAFSFQEGRRETQYF. CDR3 in DNA: TGTGCCAGCAGCGCATTCAGTTTCCAGGAGGGCCGGCGGGAGACCCAGTACTTC.

This chain uses TRBV10-1 with TRBJ1-5; D perhaps matches TRBD1 (6 bases). The length of the CDR3 is 14 residues. CDR1 and CDR2 (germline): WNHNN, SYGVQD (reference sequence). The V end lost 2 bases, the J end lost 5 bases, and 10 bases lay between the germline ends. The CDR3 here is CASSEGRGDQPQHF. CDR3 bases: TGCGCCAGCAGTGAGGGCAGGGGCGATCAGCCCCAGCATTTT.

This clonotype showed up many times. This chain connects TRBV4-2 to TRBJ2-1; 14 bases map to TRBD2. CDR3 length equals 18 residues. The J segment lost 10 bases and the V segment lost 1 base, leaving 12 bases of the junction unmatched. CDR1 is LGHNA and CDR2 is YNFKEQ in the germline V gene. In nucleotides, the CDR3 is TGTGCCAGCAGCCAAGGAACACCGGGACTAGCGGGAGCCTACGAGCAGTTCTTC. This gives the protein CASSQGTPGLAGAYEQFF.

For this clonotype: This may come from a read error, since a much larger clone is one base off. The chain carries TRBV7-6 and TRBJ2-1; TRBD2 matches at 12 bases. This CDR3 region has 16 residues. Germline V gene lookup returns CDR1 SGHVS and CDR2 FNYEAQ. In nucleotides, the CDR3 is TGTACCAGCAGCTTGGGACTAGCGGGTTCCTACAATGAGCAGTTCTTC. Amino acid sequence: CTSSLGLAGSYNEQFF.

The table lists this clonotype with many counts. V is TRBV25-1 and J is TRBJ1-1; D might be TRBD1 (5 bases). The CDR3 has 14 residues. V lost 6 bases to trimming and J lost 4 bases, with 15 bases between them. Per germline, CDR1 MGHDK and CDR2 SYGVNS. CDR3 DNA: TGTGCCAGCAGGAAGACGGGGGTGAGCACTGAAGCTTTCTTT. Protein product: CASRKTGVSTEAFF. Looking up the rest from reference TRBV25-1 and TRBJ1-1 gives the full variable domain: EADIYQTPRYLVIGTGKKITLECSQTMGHDKMYWYQQDPGMELHLIHYSYGVNSTEKGDLSSESTVSRIRTEHFPLTLESARPSHTSQYLCASRKTGVSTEAFFGQGTRLTVV.

This clonotype was seen repeatedly, ten times or more. The chain joins TRBV4-1 to TRBJ2-4; D remains unclear. The CDR3 is made up of 13 amino acids. Between the trimmed V and J ends, which lost 3 bases and 4 bases, there was a span of 7 bases. Germline-derived CDR1 and CDR2 are MGHRA and YSYEKL. Here the CDR3 reads CASSHSTKNIQYF. CDR3 DNA sequence: TGCGCCAGCAGCCATTCTACTAAAAACATTCAGTACTTC.